The entry that follows covers one T cell receptor (beta chain) sequence. The sample originates from a study of technical replicates of blood from several donors. Sequenced by immunoSEQ multiplex PCR; TCRdb stores in-frame clones only, minus some. The sample lists over 50,000 clones, about 96% seen once, with just under 0.2% in the top ten. The specimen was T cells isolated from PBMCs. The sequence derives from a human donor in good health.

The CDR3 protein is CASRPGQGNQPQHF. CDR3 coding DNA: TGTGCCAGCAGACCGGGACAGGGGAATCAGCCCCAGCATTTT. This chain connects TRBV2 to TRBJ1-5; 10 nucleotides match TRBD1. Trimming cost V 6 bases and J 4 bases; bases outside gene matches: 3. There are 14 residues in the CDR3. Germline V gene lookup returns CDR1 SNHLY and CDR2 FYNNEI. The full variable domain, in which reference TRBV2 and TRBJ1-5 provide the parts outside the CDR3, is EPEVTQTPSHQVTQMGQEVILRCVPISNHLYFYWYRQILGQKVEFLVSFYNNEISEKSEIFDDQFSVERPDGSNFTLKIRSTKLEDSAMYFCASRPGQGNQPQHFGDGTRLSIL.